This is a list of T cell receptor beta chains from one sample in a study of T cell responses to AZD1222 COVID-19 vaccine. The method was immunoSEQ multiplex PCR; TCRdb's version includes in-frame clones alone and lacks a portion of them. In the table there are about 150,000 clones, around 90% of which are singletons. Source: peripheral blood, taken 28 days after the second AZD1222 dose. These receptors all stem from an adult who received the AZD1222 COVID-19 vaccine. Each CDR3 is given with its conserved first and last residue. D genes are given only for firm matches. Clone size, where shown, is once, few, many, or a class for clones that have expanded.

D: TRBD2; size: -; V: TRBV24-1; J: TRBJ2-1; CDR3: CATSDLQGGRPLHEQFF; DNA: TGTGCCACCAGTGATTTGCAAGGCGGGAGGCCCCTTCATGAGCAGTTCTTC
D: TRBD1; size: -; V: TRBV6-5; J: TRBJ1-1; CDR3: CASSYGGTVNTEAFF; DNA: TGTGCCAGCAGTTATGGCGGGACAGTGAACACTGAAGCTTTCTTT
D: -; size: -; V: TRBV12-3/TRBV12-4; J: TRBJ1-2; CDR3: CASNRDVEGYTF; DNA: TGTGCCAGCAATCGGGACGTCGAGGGCTACACCTTC
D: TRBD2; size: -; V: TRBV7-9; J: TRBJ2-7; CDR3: CASSSPSGAAYEQYF; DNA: TGTGCCAGCAGCTCACCTAGCGGAGCCGCCTACGAGCAGTACTTC
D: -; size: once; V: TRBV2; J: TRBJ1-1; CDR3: CASTPDGNTEAFF; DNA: TGTGCCAGCACCCCGGATGGGAACACTGAAGCTTTCTTT
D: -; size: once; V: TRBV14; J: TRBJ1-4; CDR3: CASSQWGRAGTNEKLFF; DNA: TGTGCCAGCAGCCAATGGGGCAGGGCCGGGACTAATGAAAAACTGTTTTTT
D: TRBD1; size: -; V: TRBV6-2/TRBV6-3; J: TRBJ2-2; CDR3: CASSSLGRGRTGELFF; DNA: TGTGCCAGCAGTTCCCTGGGCAGGGGGCGTACCGGGGAGCTGTTTTTT
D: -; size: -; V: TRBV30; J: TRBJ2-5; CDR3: CAWSIGGHRSETQYF; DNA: TGTGCCTGGAGTATCGGGGGACATCGGAGCGAGACCCAGTACTTC
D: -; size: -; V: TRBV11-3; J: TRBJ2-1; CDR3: CASSPRRSGGGYNEQFF; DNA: TGTGCCAGCAGCCCACGAAGGTCAGGGGGAGGTTACAATGAGCAGTTCTTC
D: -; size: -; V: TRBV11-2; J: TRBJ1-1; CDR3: CASSWVAGRNTEAFF; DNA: TGTGCCAGCAGCTGGGTAGCGGGGCGGAACACTGAAGCTTTCTTT
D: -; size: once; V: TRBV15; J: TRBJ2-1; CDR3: CATSTALGTLNEQFF; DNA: TGTGCCACCAGCACCGCCTTAGGGACCCTTAATGAGCAGTTCTTC
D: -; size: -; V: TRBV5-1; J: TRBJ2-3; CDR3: CASSPPSRDTQYF; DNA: TGCGCCAGCAGCCCTCCCTCTAGAGATACGCAGTATTTT
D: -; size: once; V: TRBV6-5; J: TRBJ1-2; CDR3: CASSYSTEVGYGYTF; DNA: TGTGCCAGCAGTTATTCGACCGAAGTAGGCTATGGCTACACCTTC
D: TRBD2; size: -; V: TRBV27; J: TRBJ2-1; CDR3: CASSLAGGPYFNEQFF; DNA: TGTGCCAGCAGTTTAGCGGGAGGGCCCTACTTCAATGAGCAGTTCTTC
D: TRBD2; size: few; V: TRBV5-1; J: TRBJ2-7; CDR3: CASSLGISGSSYEQYF; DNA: TGCGCCAGCAGCTTGGGAATTAGCGGGAGCTCCTACGAGCAGTACTTC
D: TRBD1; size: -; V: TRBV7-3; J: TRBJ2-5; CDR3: CASSLRQGQETQYF; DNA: TGTGCCAGCAGCTTACGACAGGGTCAAGAGACCCAGTACTTC
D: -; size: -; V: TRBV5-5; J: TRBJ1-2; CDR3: CASSLWAGLANYGYTF; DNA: TGTGCCAGCAGCTTGTGGGCAGGGCTAGCTAACTATGGCTACACCTTC
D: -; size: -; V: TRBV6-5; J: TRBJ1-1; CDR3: CASSYSYRVDRTEAFF; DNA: TGTGCCAGCAGTTACTCGTATAGGGTGGATCGCACTGAAGCTTTCTTT
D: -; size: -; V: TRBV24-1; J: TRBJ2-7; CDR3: CATSVGIGKSLYEQYF; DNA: TGTGCCACCAGTGTAGGTATAGGGAAGTCCCTTTACGAGCAGTACTTC
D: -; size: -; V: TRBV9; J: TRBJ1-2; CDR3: CASSDGVYGYTF; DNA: TGTGCCAGCAGCGACGGGGTCTATGGCTACACCTTC
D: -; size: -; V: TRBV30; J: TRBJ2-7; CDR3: CAWSRLTYEQYF; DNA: TGTGCCTGGAGTCGTTTAACCTACGAGCAGTACTTC
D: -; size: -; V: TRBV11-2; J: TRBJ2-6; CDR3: CASSLGVGVLLSGANVLTF; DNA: TGTGCCAGCAGCTTGGGGGTAGGGGTTCTCCTCTCTGGGGCCAACGTCCTGACTTTC
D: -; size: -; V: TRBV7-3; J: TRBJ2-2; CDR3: CASSHLGTGELFF; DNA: TGTGCCAGCAGCCATCTAGGGACCGGGGAGCTGTTTTTT
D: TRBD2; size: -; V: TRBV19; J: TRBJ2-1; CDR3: CASSETSADPFQFF; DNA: TGTGCCAGTAGTGAGACTAGCGCCGACCCATTCCAGTTCTTC
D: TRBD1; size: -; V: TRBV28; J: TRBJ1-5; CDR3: CASRETGGIQPQHF; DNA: TGTGCCAGCCGGGAGACAGGGGGAATTCAGCCCCAGCATTTT
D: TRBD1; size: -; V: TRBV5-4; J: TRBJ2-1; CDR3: CASSIDRGSYNEQFF; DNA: TGTGCCAGCAGCATAGACAGGGGATCATACAATGAGCAGTTCTTC
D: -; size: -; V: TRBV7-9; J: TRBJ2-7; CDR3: CASSSSDYNAYEQYF; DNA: TGTGCCAGCAGCTCCTCGGACTACAATGCCTACGAGCAGTACTTC
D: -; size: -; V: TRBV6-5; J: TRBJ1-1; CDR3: CASTGGKRTEAFF; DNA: TGTGCCAGCACGGGGGGAAAGCGGACTGAAGCTTTCTTT
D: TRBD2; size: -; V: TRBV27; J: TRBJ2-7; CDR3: CASSLSGTTYEQYF; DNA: TGTGCCAGCAGTCTCTCCGGGACTACATACGAGCAGTACTTC
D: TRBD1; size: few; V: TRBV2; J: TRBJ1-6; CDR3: CASSVRTGHYNSPLHF; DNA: TGTGCCAGCAGTGTCCGGACAGGGCACTATAATTCACCCCTCCACTTT
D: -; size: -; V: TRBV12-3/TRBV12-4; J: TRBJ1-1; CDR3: CASSLRGGTEAFF; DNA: TGTGCCAGCAGTTTGAGAGGGGGCACTGAAGCTTTCTTT
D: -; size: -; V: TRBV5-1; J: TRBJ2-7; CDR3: CASSSGQPYEQYF; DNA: TGCGCCAGCAGCTCCGGACAGCCCTACGAGCAGTACTTC
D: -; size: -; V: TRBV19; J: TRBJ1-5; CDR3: CASRGVISNQPQHF; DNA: TGTGCCAGTAGGGGGGTAATAAGCAATCAGCCCCAGCATTTT
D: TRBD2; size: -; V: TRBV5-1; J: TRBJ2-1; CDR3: CASGPGLASLREFF; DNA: TGCGCCAGCGGGCCGGGACTAGCATCTCTTCGGGAGTTCTTC
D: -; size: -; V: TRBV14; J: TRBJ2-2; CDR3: CASSQDRGGDTGELFF; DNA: TGTGCCAGCAGCCAAGACCGAGGGGGTGACACCGGGGAGCTGTTTTTT
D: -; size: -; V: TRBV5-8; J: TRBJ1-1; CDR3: CASSTPGPQGAFF; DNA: TGTGCCAGCAGCACCCCGGGACCGCAAGGGGCTTTCTTT
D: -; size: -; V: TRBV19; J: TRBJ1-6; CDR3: CASSIDMRGPYNSPLHF; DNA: TGTGCCAGTAGTATAGATATGAGGGGACCTTATAATTCACCCCTCCACTTT
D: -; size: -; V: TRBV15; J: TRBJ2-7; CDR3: CATSRERSGVYEQYF; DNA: TGTGCCACCAGCAGAGAGAGGTCAGGGGTCTACGAGCAGTACTTC
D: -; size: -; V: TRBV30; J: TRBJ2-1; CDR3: CAWSDYSNEQFF; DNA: TGTGCCTGGAGCGACTACAGCAATGAGCAGTTCTTC
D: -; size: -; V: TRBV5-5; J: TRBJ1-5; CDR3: CASSPRGDSNQPQHF; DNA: TGTGCCAGCAGCCCTCGGGGGGATAGCAATCAGCCCCAGCATTTT
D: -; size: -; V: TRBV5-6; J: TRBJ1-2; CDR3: CASSLGLGDGYGYTF; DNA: TGTGCCAGCAGCTTGGGGCTGGGGGACGGCTATGGCTACACCTTC
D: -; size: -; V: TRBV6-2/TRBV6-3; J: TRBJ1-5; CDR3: CASSYVDSNQPQHF; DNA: TGTGCCAGCAGTTACGTAGACAGCAATCAGCCCCAGCATTTT
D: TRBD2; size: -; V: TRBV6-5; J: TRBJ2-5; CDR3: CASSYGTGRIGETQYF; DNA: TGTGCCAGCAGTTACGGTACCGGGAGGATCGGTGAGACCCAGTACTTC
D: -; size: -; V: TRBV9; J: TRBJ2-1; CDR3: CASSVGLTASSYNEQFF; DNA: TGTGCCAGCAGCGTAGGTTTGACGGCTAGCAGTTACAATGAGCAGTTCTTC
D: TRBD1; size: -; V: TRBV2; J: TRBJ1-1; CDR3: CASSTGGLNTEAFF; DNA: TGTGCCAGCAGTACAGGGGGCCTTAACACTGAAGCTTTCTTT
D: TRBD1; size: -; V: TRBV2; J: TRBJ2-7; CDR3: CASGGTGDEQYF; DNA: TGTGCCAGCGGGGGGACAGGGGACGAGCAGTACTTC
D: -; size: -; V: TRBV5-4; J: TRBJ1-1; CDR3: CASSFGSFNSVEAFF; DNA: TGTGCCAGCAGCTTTGGATCCTTCAATTCGGTTGAAGCTTTCTTT
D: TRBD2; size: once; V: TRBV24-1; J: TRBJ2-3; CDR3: CATVGTSAGRDTQYF; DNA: TGTGCCACCGTCGGGACTAGCGCCGGACGGGATACGCAGTATTTT
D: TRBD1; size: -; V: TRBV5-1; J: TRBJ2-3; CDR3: CASSSNAGTGVSDTQYF; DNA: TGCGCCAGCAGTTCTAATGCCGGGACAGGGGTATCAGATACGCAGTATTTT
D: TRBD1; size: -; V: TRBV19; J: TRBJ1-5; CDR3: CASILRRGLNQPQHF; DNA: TGTGCCAGTATCCTCCGAAGGGGGCTCAATCAGCCCCAGCATTTT
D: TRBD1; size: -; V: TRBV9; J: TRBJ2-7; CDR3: CASSVATGTGYYEQYF; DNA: TGTGCCAGCAGCGTAGCTACCGGGACAGGGTACTACGAGCAGTACTTC
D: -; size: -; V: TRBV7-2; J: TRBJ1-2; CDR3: CASSLDPQVSDGYTF; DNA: TGTGCCAGCAGCTTAGATCCCCAGGTTTCGGATGGCTACACCTTC
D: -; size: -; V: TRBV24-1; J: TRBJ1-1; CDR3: CATSAAGRTEAFF; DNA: TGTGCCACCAGTGCTGCAGGGCGCACTGAAGCTTTCTTT